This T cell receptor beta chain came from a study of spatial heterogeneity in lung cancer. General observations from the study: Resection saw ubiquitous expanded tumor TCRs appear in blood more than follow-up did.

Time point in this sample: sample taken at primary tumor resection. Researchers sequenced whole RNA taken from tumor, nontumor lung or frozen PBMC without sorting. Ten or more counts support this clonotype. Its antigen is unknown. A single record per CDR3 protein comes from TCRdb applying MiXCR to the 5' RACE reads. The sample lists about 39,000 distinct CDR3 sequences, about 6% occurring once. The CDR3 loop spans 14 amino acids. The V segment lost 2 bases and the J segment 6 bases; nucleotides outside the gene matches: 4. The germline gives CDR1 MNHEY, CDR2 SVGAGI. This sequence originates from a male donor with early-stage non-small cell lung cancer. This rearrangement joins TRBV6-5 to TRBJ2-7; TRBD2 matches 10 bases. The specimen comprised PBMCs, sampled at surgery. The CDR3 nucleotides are TGTGCCAGCAGTTACCAAGCGGGGGGGCGCGAGCAGTACTTC. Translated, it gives CASSYQAGGREQYF.